Listed here are 3 T cell receptor beta chains from one sample, sequenced in a study of blood T cells in healthy people across ages. Using a J-beta primer mix together with a sample-barcoded 5' primer, a second PCR was run for roughly 7 to 11 cycles. TCRdb processed the 5' RACE reads anew with MiXCR; each CDR3 protein has one entry. The sample has about 730,000 distinct CDR3 sequences, 35% to 45% seen once; the top ten hold more than 20%. Material: blood. Source of these receptors: a woman aged 55-69 years in good health.

The V and J genes are TRBV3-1 and TRBJ2-7, with D possibly TRBD1 on 7 matching bases. The CDR3 totals 15 residues. Germline V gene lookup returns CDR1 LGHDT and CDR2 YNNKEL (reference sequence). Trimming left V 4 bases short and J 2 bases short, with 15 bases between. Written as DNA, the CDR3 is TGTGCCAGCAGCCGGTCGGGGGACAGAGCCTACGAGCAGTACTTC. Its translation: CASSRSGDRAYEQYF.

The chain carries TRBV3-1 and TRBJ2-5; D assignment may be TRBD1 or TRBD2 (7 bases each). The germline gives CDR1 LGHDT, CDR2 YNNKEL (reference sequence). The CDR3 consists of 15 residues. V lost 4 bases, J lost 11 bases, and 23 bases lay in between. The CDR3 nucleotides are TGTGCCAGCAGCCCAGCGGGGACAGATTACAATGAGCAGTACTTC. Protein: CASSPAGTDYNEQYF.

The chain joins TRBV27 to TRBJ2-2; D perhaps matches TRBD1 (7 bases). Germline V gene data show CDR1 as MNHEY and CDR2 as SMNVEV (reference sequence). V was trimmed by 3 bases and J by 4 bases, leaving 15 bases between them. This CDR3 contains 16 residues. CDR3: CASSFWGAGGTGELFF. CDR3 sequence (DNA): TGTGCCAGCAGTTTCTGGGGGGCAGGGGGCACCGGGGAGCTGTTTTTT.